This T cell receptor beta chain was profiled in a study of response to subunit inactivated influenza vaccine. Germline-derived CDR1 and CDR2 are ENHRY and SYGVKD. CDR3 length: 14 residues. Trimming cost V 0 bases and J 3 bases, with 9 bases left between them. In TCRdb, the RT-PCR reads were re-called with MiXCR into one record per CDR3 protein. The repertoire holds roughly 500,000 distinct CDR3 sequences, with 16% as singletons. This chain connects TRBV10-3 to TRBJ2-7; weak D call: TRBD2 (5 bases). Sequencing was performed on CD4+ T cells sorted from PBMCs, taken approximately 25 months after vaccination. The TCR originated in a man aged 50 to 69 who received an inactivated influenza vaccine. As DNA, the CDR3 is TGTGCCATCAGTGAGTCAGCTAGCAGCTACGAGCAGTACTTC. Translating gives CAISESASSYEQYF.